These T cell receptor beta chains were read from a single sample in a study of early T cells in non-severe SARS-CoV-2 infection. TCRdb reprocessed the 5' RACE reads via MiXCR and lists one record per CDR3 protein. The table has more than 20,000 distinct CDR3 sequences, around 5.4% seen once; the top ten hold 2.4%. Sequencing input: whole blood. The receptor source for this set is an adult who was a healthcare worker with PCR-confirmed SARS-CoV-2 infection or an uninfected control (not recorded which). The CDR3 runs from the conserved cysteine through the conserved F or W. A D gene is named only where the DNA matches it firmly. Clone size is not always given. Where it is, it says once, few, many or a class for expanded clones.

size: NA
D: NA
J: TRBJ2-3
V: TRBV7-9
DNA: TGTGCCAGCAGCCGGGACCTCACAGATACGCAGTATTTT
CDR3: CASSRDLTDTQYF

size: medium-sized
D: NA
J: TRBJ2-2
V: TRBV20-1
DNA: TGCAGTGCTAGAGGTACCATAGCTGCCGGGGAGCTGTTTTTT
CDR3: CSARGTIAAGELFF

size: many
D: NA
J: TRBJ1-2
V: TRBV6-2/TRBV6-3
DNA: TGTGCCAGCAGTCTGGGACGGAGACTTATGTATGGCTACACCTTC
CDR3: CASSLGRRLMYGYTF

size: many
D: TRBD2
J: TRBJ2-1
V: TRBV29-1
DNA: TGCAGCGGGGGTCGCGGGGGAAGCTCCTACAATGAGCAGTTCTTC
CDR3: CSGGRGGSSYNEQFF

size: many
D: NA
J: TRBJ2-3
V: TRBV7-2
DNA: TGTGCCAGCAGCTTAGGTGGGGGTATCACAGATACGCAGTATTTT
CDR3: CASSLGGGITDTQYF

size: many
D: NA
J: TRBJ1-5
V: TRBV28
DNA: TGTGCCAGCAGGTTAAGAAGGAATAGCAATCAGCCCCAGCATTTT
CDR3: CASRLRRNSNQPQHF

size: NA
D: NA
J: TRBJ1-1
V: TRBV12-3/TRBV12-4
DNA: TGTGCCAGCAGTGGGTACACTGAAGCTTTCTTT
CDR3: CASSGYTEAFF

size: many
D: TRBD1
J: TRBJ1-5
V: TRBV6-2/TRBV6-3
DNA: TGTGCCACCGAGGACAGGGGAGGTCAGCCCCAGCATTTT
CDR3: CATEDRGGQPQHF

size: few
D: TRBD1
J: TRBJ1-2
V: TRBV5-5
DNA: TGTGCCAGCAGCTTGGACGGGACAGATGGCTACACCTTC
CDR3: CASSLDGTDGYTF

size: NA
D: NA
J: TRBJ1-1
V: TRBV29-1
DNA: TGCAGCGTTGTGGGGGGTACGGGTGAAGCTTTCTTT
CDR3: CSVVGGTGEAFF

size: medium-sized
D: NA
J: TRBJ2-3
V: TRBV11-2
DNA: TGTGCCAGCAGCTTAGCATCAGATACGCAGTATTTT
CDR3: CASSLASDTQYF

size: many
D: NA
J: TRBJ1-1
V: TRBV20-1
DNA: TGCAGTGCTAGTGCCAAGAACACTGAAGCTTTCTTT
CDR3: CSASAKNTEAFF

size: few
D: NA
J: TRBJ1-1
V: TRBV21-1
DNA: TGTGCCAGCAGCGAAACCATGAACACTGAAGCTTTCTTT
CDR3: CASSETMNTEAFF

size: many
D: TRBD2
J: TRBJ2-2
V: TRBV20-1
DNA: TGCAGTGCTAGAGGCCGGACTAGTCAAGGGGAGCTGTTTTTT
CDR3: CSARGRTSQGELFF

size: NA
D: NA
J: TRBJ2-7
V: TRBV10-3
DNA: TGTGCCATCAGTGAGGCGGCCGCCGACTCCTACGAGCAGTACTTC
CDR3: CAISEAAADSYEQYF

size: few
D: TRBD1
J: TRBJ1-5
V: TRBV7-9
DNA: TGTGCCAGCAGCAAGGGGACAGATCAGCCCCAGCATTTT
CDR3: CASSKGTDQPQHF

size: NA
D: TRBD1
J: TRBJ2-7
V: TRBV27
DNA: TGTGCCAGCAGTTTATCCCTGACCGGGACAGGGGGCTTCGAGCAGTACTTC
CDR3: CASSLSLTGTGGFEQYF

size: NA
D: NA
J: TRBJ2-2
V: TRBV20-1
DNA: TGCAGTGCCCGAAACACCGGGGAGCTGTTTTTT
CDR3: CSARNTGELFF

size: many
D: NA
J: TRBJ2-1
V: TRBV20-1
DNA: TGCAGTGCTGCGCCTAGCTCCTACAATGAGCAGTTCTTC
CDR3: CSAAPSSYNEQFF

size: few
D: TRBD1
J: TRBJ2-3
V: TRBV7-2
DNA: TGTGCCAGCAGCTCCCGGGACAGGGGAGATACGCAGTATTTT
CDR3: CASSSRDRGDTQYF

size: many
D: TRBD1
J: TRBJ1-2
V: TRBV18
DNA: TGTGCCAGCTCACCAACCACAGGGGGCCTCCCGTCGGGAGGCTACACCTTC
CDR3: CASSPTTGGLPSGGYTF

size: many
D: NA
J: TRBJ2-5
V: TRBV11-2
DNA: TGTGCCAGCAGTAATGATCTTCAAGAGACCCAGTACTTC
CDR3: CASSNDLQETQYF

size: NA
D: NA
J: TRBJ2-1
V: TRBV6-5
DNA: TGTGCCAGCAGCAAAACACCCACAACCTACAATGAGCAGTTCTTC
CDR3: CASSKTPTTYNEQFF

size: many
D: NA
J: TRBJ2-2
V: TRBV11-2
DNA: TGTGCCAGCAGCCTCTATCAGGGGGGAACCGGGGAGCTGTTTTTT
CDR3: CASSLYQGGTGELFF

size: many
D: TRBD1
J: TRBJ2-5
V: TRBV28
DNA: TGTGCCAGCAGTTACACCGTTGGGACAGGGATTGGGGGCCAGTACTTC
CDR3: CASSYTVGTGIGGQYF

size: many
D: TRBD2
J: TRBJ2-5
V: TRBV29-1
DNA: TGCAGCGTTCGCGGGTCTGCGGGGGGCCAAGAGACCCAGTACTTC
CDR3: CSVRGSAGGQETQYF

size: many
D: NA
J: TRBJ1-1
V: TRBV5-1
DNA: TGCGCCAGCAGCTTGGTAGGGAAAACTGAAGCTTTCTTT
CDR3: CASSLVGKTEAFF

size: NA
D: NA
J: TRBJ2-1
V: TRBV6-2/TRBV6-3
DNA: TGTGCCAGCAGTTACTCCTGGGGTAGCTCCTACAATGAGCAGTTCTTC
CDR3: CASSYSWGSSYNEQFF

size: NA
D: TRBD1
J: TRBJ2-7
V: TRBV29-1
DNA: TGCAGCGTTGCGCCCTTGACAGGGTCCAATGAGCAGTACTTC
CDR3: CSVAPLTGSNEQYF

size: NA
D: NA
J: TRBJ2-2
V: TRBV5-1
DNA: TGCGCCAGCACCCGGTTCCCCGTCGCGAACACCGGGGAGCTGTTTTTT
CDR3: CASTRFPVANTGELFF

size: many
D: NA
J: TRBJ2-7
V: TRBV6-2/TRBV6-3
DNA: TGTGCCAGCAGTTACCCAGACATCTACGAGCAGTACTTC
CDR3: CASSYPDIYEQYF

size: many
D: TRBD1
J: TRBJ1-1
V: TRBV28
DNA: TGTGCCAGCAGTCCAGGGGGGGGACGTAACACTGAAGCTTTCTTT
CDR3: CASSPGGGRNTEAFF

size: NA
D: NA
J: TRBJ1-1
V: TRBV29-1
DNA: TGCAGCGTTTTCAGGACCACTGAAGCTTTCTTT
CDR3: CSVFRTTEAFF